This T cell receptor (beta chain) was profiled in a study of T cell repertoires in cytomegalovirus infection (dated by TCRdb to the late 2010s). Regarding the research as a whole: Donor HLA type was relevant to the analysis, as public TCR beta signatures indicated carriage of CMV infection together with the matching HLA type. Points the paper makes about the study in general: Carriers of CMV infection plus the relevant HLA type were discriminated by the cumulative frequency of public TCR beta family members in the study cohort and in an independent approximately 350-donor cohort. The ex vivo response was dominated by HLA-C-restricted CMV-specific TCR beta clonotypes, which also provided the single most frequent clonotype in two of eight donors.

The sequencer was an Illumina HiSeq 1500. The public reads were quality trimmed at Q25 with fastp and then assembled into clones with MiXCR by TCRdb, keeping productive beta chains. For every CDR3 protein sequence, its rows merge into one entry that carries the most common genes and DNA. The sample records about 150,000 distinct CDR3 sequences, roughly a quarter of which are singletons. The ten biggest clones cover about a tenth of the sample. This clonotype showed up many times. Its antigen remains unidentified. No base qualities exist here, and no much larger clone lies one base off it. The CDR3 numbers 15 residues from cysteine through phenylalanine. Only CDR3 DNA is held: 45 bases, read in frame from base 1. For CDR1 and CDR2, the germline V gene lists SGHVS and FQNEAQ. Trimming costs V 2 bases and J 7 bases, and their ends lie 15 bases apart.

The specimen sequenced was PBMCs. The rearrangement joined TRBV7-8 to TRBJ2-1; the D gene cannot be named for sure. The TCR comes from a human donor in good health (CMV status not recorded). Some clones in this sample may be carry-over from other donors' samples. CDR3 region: CASSLRWFVGNEQFF. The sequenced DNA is TGTGCCAGCAGCTTACGGTGGTTTGTAGGGAATGAGCAGTTCTTC.